These T cell receptor beta chains were read from a single sample in a study of cytomegalovirus exposure and HLA in healthy donors. Assay used: immunoSEQ multiplex PCR; TCRdb lists only in-frame clones, some missing. The sample contains over 200,000 clones, 77% of which appear only once. The sample consisted of PBMCs. The origin of the receptors is a woman aged 55-70 years in good health and CMV-seropositive. Each CDR3 is given with its conserved first and last residue. Expanded clones are given a class, and other clones once, few, many or no size at all.

15 | few | TRBV6-1 | CASSEVGGRGYGYTF
17 | few | TRBV27 | CASSGLAGGPHTGELFF
13 | . | TRBV30 | CAWGRTGRTEAFF
15 | . | TRBV18 | CASSLDFQATYEQYF
14 | many | TRBV6-4 | CASRGQGWDTEAFF
16 | . | TRBV11-2 | CASTLDRAVMNTEAFF
14 | . | TRBV5-1 | CASSLLATNTEAFF
14 | . | TRBV7-9 | CASSLARTDTEAFF
14 | . | TRBV28 | CASSPTYSFYGYTF
14 | . | TRBV19 | CASSPNQGNQPQHF
15 | . | TRBV14 | CASSLTRTASREQYF
15 | . | TRBV28 | CASSLPGQGGETQYF
14 | few | TRBV5-1 | CASSFVREGSPLHF
18 | . | TRBV7-8 | CASSLARPPSGRHNEQFF
13 | once | TRBV6-5 | CASKRSGTDTQYF
18 | few | TRBV5-6 | CASSLAAVRGAPTDTQYF
15 | . | TRBV6-6 | CASRYIDRERYEQYF
15 | . | TRBV25-1 | CASSEGTAYYNEQFF
11 | . | TRBV28 | CASGANQPQHF
14 | . | TRBV6-5 | CASTLRASNTEAFF
13 | . | TRBV27 | CASFGDRAYEQYF
17 | . | TRBV14 | CASSQVATSGGSYEQYF
14 | . | TRBV11-2 | CASSFIEGGTEAFF
14 | . | TRBV28 | CASRTGTGPYGYTF
15 | once | TRBV9 | CASSPSQGQGNTIYF
14 | . | TRBV7-2 | CASSLGGIAGELFF
16 | . | TRBV4-3 | CASSQGHRADGGELFF
15 | . | TRBV4-1 | CASSQGFGRNTEAFF
14 | . | TRBV10-3 | CAIKDKQGVYEQYF
12 | . | TRBV2 | CASKGQPYEQYF
14 | . | TRBV6-4 | CASSFPQGNTEAFF
13 | few | TRBV5-1 | CASSIQGAEGYTF
13 | . | TRBV10-3 | CAISEVLQYGYTF
12 | . | TRBV30 | CAWSDWAEKLFF
12 | . | TRBV29-1 | CSGGQGASEQYF